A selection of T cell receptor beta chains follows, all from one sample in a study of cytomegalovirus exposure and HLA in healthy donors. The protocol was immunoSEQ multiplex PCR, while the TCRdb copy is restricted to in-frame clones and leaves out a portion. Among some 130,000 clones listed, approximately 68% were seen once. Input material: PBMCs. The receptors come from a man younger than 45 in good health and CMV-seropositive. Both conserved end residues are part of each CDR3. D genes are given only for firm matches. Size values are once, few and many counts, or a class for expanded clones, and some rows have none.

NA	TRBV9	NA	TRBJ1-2	TGTGCCAGCAGCGTGACTACTACAGCTTTCTATGGCTACACCTTC	CASSVTTTAFYGYTF
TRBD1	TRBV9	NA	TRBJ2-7	TGTGCCAGCAGCAAGGGGACAGGAGGTTCCGCCTGGGTCGAGCAGTACTTC	CASSKGTGGSAWVEQYF
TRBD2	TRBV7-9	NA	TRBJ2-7	TGTTCCAGCAGCTTTGGGGTCCTAGCGGGCCTGCACGAGCAGTACTTC	CSSSFGVLAGLHEQYF
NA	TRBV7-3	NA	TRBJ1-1	TGTGCCAGCAGCTTCGGGGGACCCTTCTATGAAGCTTTCTTT	CASSFGGPFYEAFF
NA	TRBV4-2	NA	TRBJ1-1	TGTGCCAGCAGCCAAGGGGAAGGGGTGGGCACTGAAGCTTTCTTT	CASSQGEGVGTEAFF
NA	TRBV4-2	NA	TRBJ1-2	TGTGCCAGCAGCCAGATGGGGGGTTCAGGGTTTCACTATGGCTACACCTTC	CASSQMGGSGFHYGYTF
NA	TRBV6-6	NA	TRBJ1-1	TGTGCCAGCAGTAACCACAAGGGGGACACTGAAGCTTTCTTT	CASSNHKGDTEAFF
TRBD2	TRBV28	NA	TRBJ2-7	TGTGCCAGCAGTCCTACCCGGTGGGCTAGCGGGAGCGAGCAGTACTTC	CASSPTRWASGSEQYF
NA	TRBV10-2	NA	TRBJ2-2	TGCGCCAGCAGTCCATCCCGACTACTCGCGAACACCGGGGAGCTGTTTTTT	CASSPSRLLANTGELFF
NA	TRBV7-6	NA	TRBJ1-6	TGTGCCAGCAGCTTAGTCGCGGGGGGCTCCTATAATTCACCCCTCCACTTT	CASSLVAGGSYNSPLHF
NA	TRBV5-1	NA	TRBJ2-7	TGCGCCAGCAGCTTGACCATGGACAGTAGCGAGCAGTACTTC	CASSLTMDSSEQYF
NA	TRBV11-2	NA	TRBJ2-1	TGTGCCAGCAGACCACCTGGGCTCGAGAATGAGCAGTTCTTC	CASRPPGLENEQFF
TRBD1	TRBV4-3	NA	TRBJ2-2	TGCGCCAGCAGCCGCCAACAGGGGTTTACCGGGGAGCTGTTTTTT	CASSRQQGFTGELFF
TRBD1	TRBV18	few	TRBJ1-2	TGTGCCAGCTCCCCTACAGGGGGCGCAGATGGCTACACCTTC	CASSPTGGADGYTF
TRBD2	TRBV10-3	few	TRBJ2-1	TGTGCCACCGAAGCTAGCGGGAGGGCCACTGAGCAGTTCTTC	CATEASGRATEQFF
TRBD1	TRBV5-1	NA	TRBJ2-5	TGCGCCAGCAGCTACAACCTCCGGGACAGGCAAGAGACCCAGTACTTC	CASSYNLRDRQETQYF
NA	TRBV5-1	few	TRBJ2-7	TGCGCCAGCAGTTTCGAAGGGGATTCCTACGAGCAGTACTTC	CASSFEGDSYEQYF
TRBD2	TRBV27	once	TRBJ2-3	TGTGCCAGCAGTTCGTATGCGGGGCGGGGGGAGGGCACAGATACGCAGTATTTT	CASSSYAGRGEGTDTQYF
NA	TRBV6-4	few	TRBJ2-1	TGTGCCAGCAGTGCCGACGGGGGTTTCGCCTACAATGAGCAGTTCTTC	CASSADGGFAYNEQFF
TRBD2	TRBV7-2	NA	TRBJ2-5	TGTGCCAGCAGCTGGGGACTAGCGGGATCTTCAGAGACCCAGTACTTC	CASSWGLAGSSETQYF
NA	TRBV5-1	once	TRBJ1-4	TGCGCCAGCAGCTTGGTTCTTTCGGGTGAGAATCAAAAACTGTTTTTT	CASSLVLSGENQKLFF
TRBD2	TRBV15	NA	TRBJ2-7	TGTGCCACCAGCAGAGGCGGGACTAGGAATCGCGAGCAGTACTTC	CATSRGGTRNREQYF